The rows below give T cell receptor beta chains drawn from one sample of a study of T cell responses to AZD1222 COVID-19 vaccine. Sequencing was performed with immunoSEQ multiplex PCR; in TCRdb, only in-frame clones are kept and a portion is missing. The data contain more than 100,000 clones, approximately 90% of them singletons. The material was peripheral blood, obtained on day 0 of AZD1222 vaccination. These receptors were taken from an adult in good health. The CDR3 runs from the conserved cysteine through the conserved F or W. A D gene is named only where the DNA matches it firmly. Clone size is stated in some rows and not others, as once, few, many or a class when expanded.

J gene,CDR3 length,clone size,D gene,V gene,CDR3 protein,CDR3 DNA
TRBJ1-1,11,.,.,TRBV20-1,CSAMVATEAFF,TGCAGTGCTATGGTGGCCACTGAAGCTTTCTTT
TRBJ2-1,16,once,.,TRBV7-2,CASSKIRGSSYNEQFF,TGTGCCAGCAGCAAAATTCGGGGGAGCTCCTACAATGAGCAGTTCTTC
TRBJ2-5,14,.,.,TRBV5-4,CASSLYNAGETQYF,TGTGCCAGCAGCTTGTATAACGCCGGCGAGACCCAGTACTTC
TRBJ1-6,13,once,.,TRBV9,CASSPGGNSPLHF,TGTGCCAGCAGCCCCGGGGGGAATTCACCCCTCCACTTT
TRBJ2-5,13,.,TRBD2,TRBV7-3,CASSPQGGETQYF,TGTGCCAGCAGCCCCCAGGGAGGGGAGACCCAGTACTTC
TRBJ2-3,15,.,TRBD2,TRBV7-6,CASSKTSGARDTQYF,TGTGCCAGCAGCAAGACTAGCGGGGCGCGAGATACGCAGTATTTT
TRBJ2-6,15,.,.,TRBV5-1,CASSEVTTGANVLTF,TGCGCCAGCAGCGAGGTGACAACTGGGGCCAACGTCCTGACTTTC
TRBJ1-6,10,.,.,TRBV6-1,CASSEKPLHF,TGTGCCAGCAGTGAAAAACCCCTCCACTTT
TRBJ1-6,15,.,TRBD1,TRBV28,CASSSAGGSYSPLHF,TGTGCCAGCAGTTCGGCAGGGGGCAGTTATTCACCCCTCCACTTT
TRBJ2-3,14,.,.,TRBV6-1,CASSELLVRDTQYF,TGTGCCAGCAGTGAATTACTAGTCAGGGATACGCAGTATTTT
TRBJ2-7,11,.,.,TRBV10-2,CASRDTFGQYF,TGCGCCAGCAGAGATACCTTCGGGCAGTACTTC
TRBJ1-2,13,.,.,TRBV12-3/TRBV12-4,CASSLLGSDGYTF,TGTGCCAGCAGTTTATTAGGATCGGATGGCTACACCTTC
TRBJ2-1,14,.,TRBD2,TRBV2,CASPGLAGIHEQFF,TGTGCCAGCCCGGGACTAGCGGGGATCCATGAGCAGTTCTTC
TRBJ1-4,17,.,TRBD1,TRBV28,CASSAGTALTTNEKLFF,TGTGCCAGCAGCGCCGGGACAGCCCTTACAACTAATGAAAAACTGTTTTTT
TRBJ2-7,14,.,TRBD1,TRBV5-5,CASSQDRSSYEQYF,TGTGCCAGCAGCCAGGACAGGAGCTCCTACGAGCAGTACTTC
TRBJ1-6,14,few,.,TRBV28,CASSPGDRISPLHF,TGTGCCAGCAGCCCCGGAGACAGGATCTCTCCCCTCCACTTT
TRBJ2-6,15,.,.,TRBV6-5,CASRGGQSGANVLTF,TGTGCCAGCAGGGGGGGACAGTCTGGGGCCAACGTCCTGACTTTC
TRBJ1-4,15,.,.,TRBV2,CASSEGGQGGGKLFF,TGTGCCAGCAGTGAAGGGGGTCAGGGTGGAGGAAAACTGTTTTTT
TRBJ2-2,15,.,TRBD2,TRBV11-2,CASKSSGGANGELFF,TGTGCCAGCAAGAGTAGCGGGGGGGCCAACGGGGAGCTGTTTTTT
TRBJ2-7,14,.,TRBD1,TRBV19,CASSTGTVTYEQYF,TGTGCCAGTAGTACCGGGACAGTAACCTACGAGCAGTACTTC
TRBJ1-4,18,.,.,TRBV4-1,CASSRVSLTAGTNEKLFF,TGCGCCAGCAGCCGAGTGAGCCTAACCGCCGGGACTAATGAAAAACTGTTTTTT
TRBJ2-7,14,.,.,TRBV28,CASSNGQPGYEQYF,TGTGCCAGCAGCAACGGACAGCCCGGGTACGAGCAGTACTTC
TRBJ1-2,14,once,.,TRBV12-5,CASALGSSNYGYTF,TGTGCTAGTGCCCTGGGGTCCTCCAACTATGGCTACACCTTC
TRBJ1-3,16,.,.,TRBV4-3,CASSQDQAVAGNTIYF,TGCGCCAGCAGCCAAGATCAGGCAGTAGCTGGAAACACCATATATTTT
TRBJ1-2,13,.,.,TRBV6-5,CASRSREGRGYTF,TGTGCCAGCCGTAGTCGGGAGGGTCGAGGCTACACCTTC
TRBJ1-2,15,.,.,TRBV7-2,CASSLQQGNHYGYTF,TGTGCCAGCAGCTTGCAACAGGGAAACCACTATGGCTACACCTTC
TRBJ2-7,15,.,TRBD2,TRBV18,CASSSNSGASGEQYF,TGTGCCAGCTCATCAAATAGCGGGGCCAGCGGCGAGCAGTACTTC
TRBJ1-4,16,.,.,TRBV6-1,CASSEGRQVDDEKLFF,TGTGCCAGCAGTGAAGGGAGGCAGGTAGATGATGAAAAACTGTTTTTT
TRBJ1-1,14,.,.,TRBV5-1,CASSLKESNTEAFF,TGCGCCAGCAGCTTGAAAGAATCGAACACTGAAGCTTTCTTT
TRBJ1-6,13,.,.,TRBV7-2,CASSRNEGSPLHF,TGTGCCAGCAGCCGTAATGAGGGTTCACCCCTCCACTTT
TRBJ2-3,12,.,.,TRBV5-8,CASSRRGDTQYF,TGTGCCAGCAGCCGAAGGGGAGATACGCAGTATTTT
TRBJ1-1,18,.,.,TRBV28,CASSLLGGGSQSNTEAFF,TGTGCCAGCAGTTTACTAGGGGGGGGCAGCCAAAGTAACACTGAAGCTTTCTTT
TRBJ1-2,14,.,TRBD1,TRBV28,CASSPGQENYGYTF,TGTGCCAGCAGCCCCGGACAGGAAAACTATGGCTACACCTTC
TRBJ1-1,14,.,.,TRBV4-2,CASSSDRRYSEAFF,TGTGCCAGCAGCAGCGACAGGCGGTATTCTGAAGCTTTCTTT
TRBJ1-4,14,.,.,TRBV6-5,CASSYSRMNEKLFF,TGTGCCAGCAGTTACTCAAGGATGAATGAAAAACTGTTTTTT
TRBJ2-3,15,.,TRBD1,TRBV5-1,CASSLGDRDPDTQYF,TGCGCCAGCAGCTTGGGGGACAGGGACCCAGATACGCAGTATTTT
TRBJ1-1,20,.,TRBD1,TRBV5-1,CASSLVLTSLSDRGRSKAFF,TGCGCCAGCAGCTTAGTCCTCACTTCCCTATCTGACAGGGGGCGGAGTAAAGCTTTCTTT
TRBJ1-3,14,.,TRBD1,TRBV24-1,CAAAGGKPGNTIYF,TGTGCCGCCGCAGGGGGAAAGCCTGGAAACACCATATATTTT
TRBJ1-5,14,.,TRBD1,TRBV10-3,CAISDGQVNQPQHF,TGTGCCATCAGTGATGGACAGGTCAATCAGCCCCAGCATTTT
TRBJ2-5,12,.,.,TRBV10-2,CASSEGGETQYF,TGCGCCAGCAGTGAGGGGGGAGAGACCCAGTACTTC
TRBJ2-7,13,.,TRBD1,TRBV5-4,CASSPTGAGEQYF,TGTGCCAGCAGTCCTACAGGGGCTGGCGAGCAGTACTTC
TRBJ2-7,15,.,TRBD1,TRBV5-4,CASSLAGTGAYEQYF,TGTGCCAGCAGCTTGGCCGGGACAGGGGCCTACGAGCAGTACTTC
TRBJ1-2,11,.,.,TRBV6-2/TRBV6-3,CASSYTGGYTF,TGTGCCAGCAGTTACACGGGTGGCTACACCTTC
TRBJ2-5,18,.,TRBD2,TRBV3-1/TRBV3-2,CASSPRGAGGPFQETQYF,TGTGCCAGCAGCCCCCGGGGGGCGGGGGGGCCCTTCCAAGAGACCCAGTACTTC
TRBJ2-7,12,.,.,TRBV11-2,CASSLVGYEQYF,TGTGCCAGCAGCTTAGTCGGGTACGAGCAGTACTTC
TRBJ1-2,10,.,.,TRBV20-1,CSAETDGYTF,TGCAGTGCTGAGACAGATGGCTACACCTTC